Listed here are 17 T cell receptor beta chains from one sample, sequenced in a study of T cell responses to AZD1222 COVID-19 vaccine. Clones were read by immunoSEQ multiplex PCR, and TCRdb kept only the in-frame ones, dropping some. The sample contains tens of thousands of clones, approximately 80% of which appear only once. Sequenced material: peripheral blood, taken on day 0 of MenACWY control vaccination. The receptor set was obtained from an adult in good health.

The chain has TRBV27 and TRBJ1-5; possible D gene TRBD1, 5 bases. The CDR3 totals 16 residues. CDR1 MNHEY and CDR2 SMNVEV come from the germline V gene (reference sequence). Between the trimmed V and J ends, which lost 2 bases and 2 bases, there was a span of 13 bases. The CDR3 region is CASSLGSGWGNQPQHF. DNA of the CDR3: TGTGCCAGCAGTTTAGGGTCAGGGTGGGGCAATCAGCCCCAGCATTTT.

The chain carries TRBV2 and TRBJ2-7; D remains unclear. The germline V gene encodes CDR1 SNHLY and CDR2 FYNNEI. The germline V and J ends were trimmed by 0 bases and 3 bases, with 9 bases remaining between them. The CDR3 is made up of 14 amino acids. DNA of the CDR3: TGTGCCAGCAGTGAAGCGTGGCCTAACTACGAGCAGTACTTC. Its protein product is CASSEAWPNYEQYF.

This chain joins TRBV5-6 and TRBJ2-3; TRBD2 is a possible D gene (6 bases). Germline V gives CDR1 SGHDT, CDR2 YYEEEE. This CDR3 contains 17 residues. The V end was cut by 4 bases, the J end by 0 bases, with 18 bases between. This chain's CDR3 is CASSPPWLAPSTDTQYF. The CDR3 DNA follows: TGTGCCAGCAGCCCACCCTGGCTAGCGCCGAGCACAGATACGCAGTATTTT.

The chain is built from TRBV9 and TRBJ1-2; possible D gene TRBD1, 6 bases. The germline V and J ends were trimmed by 4 bases and 6 bases, with 13 bases remaining between them. The germline CDR1 and CDR2 sequences are SGDLS and YYNGEE. This CDR3 is 13 amino acids long. The CDR3 region is CASSPGEGDGYTF. The CDR3 nucleotides read TGTGCCAGCAGCCCCGGGGAGGGGGATGGCTACACCTTC.

This clone came up once. The CDR3 here is CASSRAGGQNTEAFF. DNA for the CDR3: TGCGCCAGCAGCCGGGCCGGGGGACAGAACACTGAAGCTTTCTTT. The chain links TRBV5-1 to TRBJ1-1, with D possibly being TRBD1 (6 bases). Germline V gene data show CDR1 as SGHRS and CDR2 as YFSETQ. The CDR3 is made up of 15 amino acids. V was shortened by 4 bases and J by 1 base, with 14 bases between the two germline ends.

The chain carries TRBV30 and TRBJ2-7; 8 bases agree with TRBD1. Germline loops: CDR1 GTSNPN, CDR2 SVGIG (reference sequence). The CDR3 contains 12 residues. V dropped 4 bases and J dropped 4; count of bases not matched to a gene: 3. CDR3 DNA sequence: TGTGCCTGGAATGGACAGGGATACGAGCAGTACTTC. This codes for CAWNGQGYEQYF.

The genes are TRBV28 and TRBJ1-4; no reliable D call. Germline CDR1 reads MDHEN; CDR2 reads SYDVKM. The germline V and J ends were trimmed by 7 bases and 8 bases, with 11 bases remaining between them. CDR3 size: 12 residues. CDR3 nucleotide sequence: TGTGCCAGCACGACAAGGCGAGAAAAACTGTTTTTT. Protein sequence: CASTTRREKLFF.

The chain carries TRBV12-5 and TRBJ2-1; possibly TRBD1 or TRBD2 for D (6 bases each). CDR3 size: 12 residues. Trimming stripped 8 bases from V and 7 bases from J, with 12 bases between. Germline CDR1 LGHNT, CDR2 FRNRAP. CDR3 loop: CASRGGRNEQFF. CDR3 DNA sequence: TGTGCTAGTCGAGGGGGGCGGAATGAGCAGTTCTTC.

The chain has TRBV28 and TRBJ2-4, with 9 bases matching TRBD1. Germline values: CDR1 MDHEN, CDR2 SYDVKM. The CDR3 totals 16 residues. Unmatched junction bases numbered 8, after V lost 5 bases and J lost 3 bases. The CDR3 sequence is CASSTPTGGDKNIQYF. Written as DNA, the CDR3 is TGTGCCAGCAGTACCCCGACAGGGGGGGACAAAAACATTCAGTACTTC.

The gene calls are TRBV5-1 and TRBJ2-5, with D unclear. The V end lost 0 bases, the J end lost 6 bases, and 12 bases lay between the germline ends. The CDR3 covers 14 residues. In germline, CDR1 is SGHRS, CDR2 YFSETQ. The CDR3 reads CASSLGLRSQTQYF. CDR3 DNA sequence: TGCGCCAGCAGCTTGGGGCTGCGGAGTCAGACCCAGTACTTC.

The V call is TRBV5-4, the J call TRBJ2-5; a possible D gene is TRBD1 (6 bases). Germline V gene data show CDR1 as SGHNT and CDR2 as YYREEE (reference sequence). V was trimmed by 4 bases and J by 4 bases, leaving 20 bases between them. The CDR3 is 16 residues long. CDR3: CASSLALGGGGETQYF. Written as DNA, the CDR3 is TGTGCCAGCAGCCTCGCTCTAGGGGGTGGTGGAGAGACCCAGTACTTC.

V usage is TRBV2 and J usage is TRBJ2-7; TRBD2 agrees at 7 bases. Germline trimming cut 5 bases from V and 4 bases from J; bases unmatched to any gene: 8. The CDR3 length is 14 residues. CDR1 is SNHLY and CDR2 is FYNNEI in the germline V gene. CDR3 residues: CASSREWEGYEQYF. Written as DNA, the CDR3 is TGTGCCAGCAGTAGAGAGTGGGAGGGTTACGAGCAGTACTTC.

V gene TRBV24-1 combines with J gene TRBJ1-2; TRBD1 matches at 10 bases. The CDR3 runs 17 residues. V gave up 3 bases and J gave up 7 bases; unmatched junction bases: 13. CDR1 KGHDR and CDR2 SFDVKD come from the germline V gene. The CDR3 bases are TGTGCCACCAGTGATCACCGGGACAGGGGCCCTAGGAGTGGCTACACCTTC. Its protein product is CATSDHRDRGPRSGYTF.

The chain combines TRBV5-8 with TRBJ2-3, with a weak D call TRBD2 (5 bases). CDR1 SGHTS and CDR2 YDEGEE come from the germline V gene. The CDR3 consists of 14 residues. The V gene lost 2 bases and the J gene lost 3 bases, with 10 bases spanning the gap. Here the CDR3 DNA reads TGTGCCAGCAGCTTTTCCCCGGGGACAGATACGCAGTATTTT. This codes for CASSFSPGTDTQYF.

The V and J genes are TRBV25-1 and TRBJ1-2; 8 nucleotides agree with TRBD1. V lost 0 bases to trimming and J lost 5 bases; unmatched junction nucleotides: 8. CDR3 size: 16 residues. The germline CDR1 and CDR2 sequences are MGHDK and SYGVNS. CDR3 bases: TGTGCCAGCAGTGAATATAACCAGGGGGCCAATTATGGCTACACCTTC. Encoded protein: CASSEYNQGANYGYTF.

The chain has TRBV10-3 and TRBJ2-2; TRBD1 might be the D (6 bases). The V end lost 5 bases, the J end lost 7 bases, and 11 bases lay between the germline ends. There are 13 residues in the CDR3. The germline gives CDR1 ENHRY, CDR2 SYGVKD. In nucleotides, the CDR3 is TGTGCCATCAGTAACCGACAGGACGGGGAGCTGTTTTTT. It yields the protein CAISNRQDGELFF.

The V call is TRBV6-1, the J call TRBJ1-2, with no clear D. V was clipped by 2 bases and J by 5 bases, with 12 bases between them. Germline lookup yields CDR1 MNHNS and CDR2 SASEGT. The CDR3 has 14 amino acids. CDR3 DNA: TGTGCCAGCAGTGAAATTGGTTTAGGGTATGGCTACACCTTC. Protein sequence: CASSEIGLGYGYTF.